Described below is a single T cell receptor beta chain sequence and its context. The assay was immunoSEQ multiplex PCR, and TCRdb's table has in-frame clones only and misses some. The profile shows roughly 100,000 clones, around 95% of them singletons. The data stem from a study of T cell responses to AZD1222 COVID-19 vaccine. Trimming cost V 9 bases and J 5 bases; bases outside gene matches: 9. CDR1 and CDR2 (germline): SNHLY, FYNNEI. This CDR3 spans 14 amino acids. V gene TRBV2 combines with J gene TRBJ2-1, with 8 bases that match TRBD2. This TCR came from an adult in good health. Sequenced material: peripheral blood, taken on day 0 of AZD1222 vaccination. CDR3 in DNA: TGTGCCAGGAGACGAGTAGCGGGAAACAATGAGCAGTTCTTC. Protein sequence: CARRRVAGNNEQFF.